A selection of T cell receptor beta chains follows, all from one sample in a study of preoperative IRX-2 immunotherapy in early breast cancer. Assay used: immunoSEQ multiplex PCR; TCRdb lists only in-frame clones, some missing. This repertoire shows roughly 99,000 clones, roughly 85% found once; its top ten account for around 2%. This material consisted of tumor tissue, taken after IRX-2 immunotherapy. These receptor sequences come from a human donor with breast cancer. The CDR3 runs from the conserved cysteine through the conserved F or W. Each record gives: clone size, J gene, V gene, D gene, CDR3 protein, CDR3 DNA. The D gene is left open where the match is weak. Rows may omit the clone size; those that give it use once, few, many or a size class.

abundance: -
j_gene: TRBJ2-7
v_gene: TRBV7-8
d_gene: -
CDR3aa: CASRKQATYEQYF
CDR3nt: TGTGCCAGCAGGAAACAGGCGACCTACGAGCAGTACTTC

abundance: -
j_gene: TRBJ2-3
v_gene: TRBV7-6
d_gene: -
CDR3aa: CASSSGRQADTQYF
CDR3nt: TGTGCCAGCAGCTCGGGACGGCAAGCAGATACGCAGTATTTT

abundance: -
j_gene: TRBJ2-3
v_gene: TRBV19
d_gene: TRBD1
CDR3aa: CASRGDRYNPTDTQYF
CDR3nt: TGTGCCAGCAGGGGGGACAGGTATAATCCCACAGATACGCAGTATTTT

abundance: -
j_gene: TRBJ2-3
v_gene: TRBV30
d_gene: -
CDR3aa: CAWSVSPGEDTQYF
CDR3nt: TGTGCCTGGAGTGTATCCCCAGGGGAAGATACGCAGTATTTT

abundance: -
j_gene: TRBJ2-7
v_gene: TRBV18
d_gene: TRBD2
CDR3aa: CASSRGTSGNEQYF
CDR3nt: TGTGCCAGCTCACGGGGGACTAGCGGGAACGAGCAGTACTTC

abundance: -
j_gene: TRBJ2-2
v_gene: TRBV5-1
d_gene: TRBD1
CDR3aa: CASSLLGQGSTGELFF
CDR3nt: TGCGCCAGCAGCTTGCTCGGACAGGGATCCACCGGGGAGCTGTTTTTT

abundance: once
j_gene: TRBJ1-1
v_gene: TRBV23-1
d_gene: -
CDR3aa: CASSFHLNTEAFF
CDR3nt: TGCGCCAGCAGCTTCCATCTGAACACTGAAGCTTTCTTT

abundance: -
j_gene: TRBJ2-6
v_gene: TRBV19
d_gene: -
CDR3aa: CASSPGGGPANVLTF
CDR3nt: TGTGCCAGTAGTCCAGGAGGGGGACCGGCCAACGTCCTGACTTTC

abundance: few
j_gene: TRBJ2-5
v_gene: TRBV7-5
d_gene: -
CDR3aa: CASSLYQGVTQETQYF
CDR3nt: TGTGCCAGCAGCTTGTATCAGGGAGTGACCCAAGAGACCCAGTACTTC

abundance: -
j_gene: TRBJ1-3
v_gene: TRBV5-1
d_gene: -
CDR3aa: CASSIQGSSGNTIYF
CDR3nt: TGCGCCAGCTCCATCCAGGGGAGCTCTGGAAACACCATATATTTT

abundance: -
j_gene: TRBJ1-1
v_gene: TRBV5-1
d_gene: -
CDR3aa: CASSSGVMNTEAFF
CDR3nt: TGCGCCAGCAGCTCAGGGGTCATGAACACTGAAGCTTTCTTT

abundance: -
j_gene: TRBJ2-5
v_gene: TRBV7-6
d_gene: -
CDR3aa: CASSPFGVTAQETQYF
CDR3nt: TGTGCCAGCAGCCCCTTCGGAGTCACTGCACAAGAGACCCAGTACTTC

abundance: -
j_gene: TRBJ2-2
v_gene: TRBV7-1
d_gene: -
CDR3aa: CASSPPRGGELFF
CDR3nt: TGTGCCAGCAGCCCCCCGCGGGGCGGGGAGCTGTTTTTT

abundance: -
j_gene: TRBJ1-2
v_gene: TRBV19
d_gene: -
CDR3aa: CASRGVYGYTF
CDR3nt: TGTGCCAGTAGAGGAGTATATGGCTACACCTTC

abundance: -
j_gene: TRBJ1-2
v_gene: TRBV28
d_gene: -
CDR3aa: CASRSQDTYGYTF
CDR3nt: TGTGCCAGCAGGTCCCAGGATACCTATGGCTACACCTTC

abundance: -
j_gene: TRBJ1-2
v_gene: TRBV28
d_gene: TRBD1
CDR3aa: CATPGAGGGGYTF
CDR3nt: TGTGCCACCCCGGGGGCAGGGGGCGGTGGCTACACCTTC

abundance: -
j_gene: TRBJ1-1
v_gene: TRBV19
d_gene: -
CDR3aa: CASSIVSGTEAFF
CDR3nt: TGTGCCAGTAGTATAGTGAGTGGGACTGAAGCTTTCTTT

abundance: -
j_gene: TRBJ1-1
v_gene: TRBV28
d_gene: -
CDR3aa: CASTLTNTEAFF
CDR3nt: TGTGCCAGCACCCTGACGAACACTGAAGCTTTCTTT

abundance: once
j_gene: TRBJ1-5
v_gene: TRBV28
d_gene: TRBD1
CDR3aa: CASQPGQGVRAQPQHF
CDR3nt: TGTGCCAGCCAGCCGGGACAGGGGGTTCGGGCGCAGCCCCAGCATTTT

abundance: -
j_gene: TRBJ2-2
v_gene: TRBV19
d_gene: -
CDR3aa: CASSIVRTGELFF
CDR3nt: TGTGCCAGTAGTATCGTCCGCACCGGGGAGCTGTTTTTT

abundance: -
j_gene: TRBJ2-1
v_gene: TRBV7-1
d_gene: -
CDR3aa: CASSPGDLSYNEQFF
CDR3nt: TGTGCCAGCAGCCCTGGCGACCTCTCCTACAATGAGCAGTTCTTC

abundance: -
j_gene: TRBJ1-1
v_gene: TRBV5-1
d_gene: TRBD1
CDR3aa: CASSSTGGRNTEAFF
CDR3nt: TGCGCCAGCAGCTCGACAGGGGGTAGGAACACTGAAGCTTTCTTT

abundance: -
j_gene: TRBJ1-6
v_gene: TRBV5-1
d_gene: -
CDR3aa: CASSRSPREGEPLHF
CDR3nt: TGCGCCAGCAGCCGTTCACCCAGGGAGGGTGAACCCCTCCACTTT

abundance: -
j_gene: TRBJ1-2
v_gene: TRBV30
d_gene: -
CDR3aa: CAWSVFIQHYGYTF
CDR3nt: TGTGCCTGGAGTGTATTTATACAGCACTATGGCTACACCTTC

abundance: -
j_gene: TRBJ1-3
v_gene: TRBV12-5
d_gene: -
CDR3aa: CASGLARPTLGNTIYF
CDR3nt: TGTGCTAGTGGTTTGGCACGTCCCACTCTTGGAAACACCATATATTTT

abundance: -
j_gene: TRBJ1-1
v_gene: TRBV19
d_gene: -
CDR3aa: CASSVGNTEAFF
CDR3nt: TGTGCCAGTAGTGTCGGGAACACTGAAGCTTTCTTT

abundance: -
j_gene: TRBJ2-5
v_gene: TRBV18
d_gene: -
CDR3aa: CASQGVDQETQYF
CDR3nt: TGTGCCAGTCAAGGGGTGGACCAAGAGACCCAGTACTTC

abundance: -
j_gene: TRBJ1-5
v_gene: TRBV19
d_gene: -
CDR3aa: CASSDRGKPQHF
CDR3nt: TGTGCCAGTAGTGATCGGGGGAAGCCCCAGCATTTT

abundance: -
j_gene: TRBJ2-1
v_gene: TRBV6-8
d_gene: TRBD1
CDR3aa: CASSYGGQGLKNEQFF
CDR3nt: TGTGCCAGCAGTTACGGGGGACAGGGACTAAAAAATGAGCAGTTCTTC

abundance: -
j_gene: TRBJ2-5
v_gene: TRBV18
d_gene: TRBD1
CDR3aa: CASSPWTGGRETQYF
CDR3nt: TGTGCCAGCTCACCTTGGACAGGGGGAAGAGAGACCCAGTACTTC

abundance: -
j_gene: TRBJ2-1
v_gene: TRBV29-1
d_gene: -
CDR3aa: CSAQDQIGPNEQFF
CDR3nt: TGCAGCGCCCAGGACCAAATTGGCCCCAATGAGCAGTTCTTC

abundance: -
j_gene: TRBJ2-4
v_gene: TRBV30
d_gene: TRBD1
CDR3aa: CAWMPGRGRVIAKNIQYF
CDR3nt: TGTGCCTGGATGCCCGGCAGGGGGCGCGTGATTGCCAAAAACATTCAGTACTTC

abundance: -
j_gene: TRBJ1-1
v_gene: TRBV11-3
d_gene: TRBD1
CDR3aa: CASSSHDRGDTEAFF
CDR3nt: TGTGCCAGCAGTAGCCACGACAGGGGGGACACTGAAGCTTTCTTT

abundance: -
j_gene: TRBJ2-5
v_gene: TRBV11-3
d_gene: TRBD2
CDR3aa: CASSDRTSGLETQYF
CDR3nt: TGTGCCAGCAGCGATAGGACTAGCGGGTTAGAGACCCAGTACTTC

abundance: -
j_gene: TRBJ2-3
v_gene: TRBV28
d_gene: -
CDR3aa: CASSAPFTDTQYF
CDR3nt: TGTGCCAGCAGTGCCCCCTTCACAGATACGCAGTATTTT

abundance: -
j_gene: TRBJ2-7
v_gene: TRBV18
d_gene: -
CDR3aa: CASSPRTETYEQYF
CDR3nt: TGTGCCAGCTCACCGAGGACAGAAACATACGAGCAGTACTTC

abundance: -
j_gene: TRBJ2-7
v_gene: TRBV10-3
d_gene: -
CDR3aa: CAISEEVATSYEQYF
CDR3nt: TGTGCCATCAGTGAGGAGGTAGCGACCTCCTACGAGCAGTACTTC

abundance: -
j_gene: TRBJ1-1
v_gene: TRBV28
d_gene: -
CDR3aa: CASSFGGTEAFF
CDR3nt: TGTGCCAGCAGTTTTGGGGGGACTGAAGCTTTCTTT

abundance: -
j_gene: TRBJ1-2
v_gene: TRBV28
d_gene: -
CDR3aa: CASSLRDGDGYTF
CDR3nt: TGTGCCAGCAGCCTACGGGACGGGGATGGCTACACCTTC

abundance: -
j_gene: TRBJ2-7
v_gene: TRBV30
d_gene: TRBD1
CDR3aa: CACYKGGTGNEQYF
CDR3nt: TGTGCCTGTTATAAAGGGGGGACAGGTAACGAGCAGTACTTC

abundance: -
j_gene: TRBJ2-6
v_gene: TRBV19
d_gene: -
CDR3aa: CASSIGRASGANVLTF
CDR3nt: TGTGCCAGTAGTATCGGGCGGGCCTCTGGGGCCAACGTCCTGACTTTC

abundance: -
j_gene: TRBJ2-7
v_gene: TRBV5-1
d_gene: -
CDR3aa: CASSSGGTTYEQYF
CDR3nt: TGCGCCAGCAGCTCCGGCGGGACCACCTACGAGCAGTACTTC

abundance: -
j_gene: TRBJ2-1
v_gene: TRBV30
d_gene: TRBD1
CDR3aa: CASWTGVHNEQFF
CDR3nt: TGTGCCTCGTGGACAGGGGTCCACAATGAGCAGTTCTTC

abundance: -
j_gene: TRBJ1-4
v_gene: TRBV28
d_gene: -
CDR3aa: CASSLRGGEKLFF
CDR3nt: TGTGCCAGCAGTCTAAGGGGTGGTGAAAAACTGTTTTTT

abundance: -
j_gene: TRBJ1-2
v_gene: TRBV22-1
d_gene: -
CDR3aa: CASSPVGGAPNYGYTF
CDR3nt: TGTGCCAGCAGCCCCGTCGGAGGGGCGCCAAACTATGGCTACACCTTC

abundance: -
j_gene: TRBJ1-6
v_gene: TRBV14
d_gene: -
CDR3aa: CASSQIGGRESPLHF
CDR3nt: TGTGCCAGCAGCCAAATTGGGGGGAGGGAATCACCCCTCCACTTT

abundance: few
j_gene: TRBJ1-2
v_gene: TRBV11-3
d_gene: TRBD1
CDR3aa: CASSIGQGYYGYTF
CDR3nt: TGTGCCAGCAGCATAGGACAGGGCTACTATGGCTACACCTTC

abundance: -
j_gene: TRBJ1-3
v_gene: TRBV6-8
d_gene: -
CDR3aa: CASTPGGPAYGNTIYF
CDR3nt: TGTGCCAGCACCCCGGGTGGACCCGCTTACGGAAACACCATATATTTT

abundance: -
j_gene: TRBJ2-2
v_gene: TRBV9
d_gene: TRBD2
CDR3aa: CASSHGLANTGELFF
CDR3nt: TGTGCCAGCAGTCATGGACTAGCGAACACCGGGGAGCTGTTTTTT

abundance: -
j_gene: TRBJ1-1
v_gene: TRBV10-1
d_gene: -
CDR3aa: CASSEDSYTEAFF
CDR3nt: TGCGCCAGCAGTGAAGACAGTTACACTGAAGCTTTCTTT

abundance: -
j_gene: TRBJ2-2
v_gene: TRBV28
d_gene: -
CDR3aa: CASSLYQTGELFF
CDR3nt: TGTGCCAGCAGTTTATATCAGACCGGGGAGCTGTTTTTT